This T cell receptor beta chain comes out of a study of blood T cell repertoires in COVID-19. About the research overall: Samples representing acute and convalescent COVID-19 were sourced from the United States, Italy and Spain. The cDNA or gDNA used as material had been derived from T cells, B-cell-depleted T cells, or PBMCs.

Original methodology: Researchers report that nucleated cell counts were estimated from reference gene primer amplification. The method was immunoSEQ multiplex PCR; TCRdb's version includes in-frame clones alone and lacks a portion of them. V and J calls and clone size come straight from that table; D and trimming were deduced from the DNA. The sample holds 160,000 or so clones, about 87% seen once. There are 16 residues in the CDR3. The germline V gene encodes CDR1 KGHSH and CDR2 LQKENI. The V end lost 8 bases, the J end lost 0 bases, and 16 bases lay between the germline ends. Sequenced material: peripheral blood. The V call is TRBV18, the J call TRBJ1-4; the D is unclear. The receptor was derived from a woman aged 50 to 60 with acute or convalescent COVID-19. The CDR3 DNA follows: TGTGCCAGCCCAAATGGGGAGTGGCCAACTAATGAAAAACTGTTTTTT. Translation gives CASPNGEWPTNEKLFF.